Only a few counts were recorded for the clone carrying this T cell receptor (beta chain). Its antigen is unknown. RNA, once extracted, was reverse transcribed into cDNA for use as the sequencing template. The data were produced by immunoSEQ multiplex PCR, yet TCRdb's version contains in-frame clones alone and is incomplete. The repertoire holds some 150,000 clones, with about three fifths as singletons. Sorted out of PBMCs were CD4+ T cells and CD8+ T cells. This record comes from a study of CD8+ T cells in alopecia areata. Study summary: Tofacitinib administration to treated patients was oral, at 5 to 10 mg twice daily.

Notes on the study in general: More clonal than normal scalp was lesional scalp, particularly alopecia totalis/universalis. Patients displayed less clarity in TCR sharing than mice, a finding possibly related to HLA.

The TCR originated in a human donor with alopecia areata. The sequences come from CD4+ T cells sorted from blood, collected at week 0.

The CDR3 spells CASSLAGAGVTNTQYF. In nucleotides, the CDR3 is TGTGCCAGCAGCTTAGCAGGAGCGGGGGTTACAAATACGCAGTATTTT. The rearrangement uses TRBV7-2 and TRBJ2-3, with 8 bases identical to TRBD2. From germline, CDR1 is SGHTA and CDR2 FQGNSA. The trim removed 0 bases at V and 7 bases at J, leaving 9 bases unmatched. The CDR3 loop spans 16 amino acids.